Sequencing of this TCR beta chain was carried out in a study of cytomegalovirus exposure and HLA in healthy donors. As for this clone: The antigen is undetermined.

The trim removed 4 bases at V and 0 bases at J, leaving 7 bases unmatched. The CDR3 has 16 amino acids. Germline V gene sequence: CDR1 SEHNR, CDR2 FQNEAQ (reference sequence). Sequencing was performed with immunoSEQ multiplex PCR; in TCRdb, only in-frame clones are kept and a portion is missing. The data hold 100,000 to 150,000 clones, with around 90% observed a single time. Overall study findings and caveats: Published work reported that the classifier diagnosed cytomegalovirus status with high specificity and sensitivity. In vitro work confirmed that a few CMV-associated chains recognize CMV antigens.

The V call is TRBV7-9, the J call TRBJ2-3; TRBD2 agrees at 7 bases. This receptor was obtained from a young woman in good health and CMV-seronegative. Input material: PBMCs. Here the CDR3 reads CASSSPSGRSTDTQYF. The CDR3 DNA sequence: TGTGCCAGCAGCTCGCCTAGCGGACGTAGCACAGATACGCAGTATTTT.